These 30 T cell receptor beta chains originate from one sample sequenced in a study of CD8+CD57+ T cells in acquired aplastic anemia. The template used for profiling TCR beta VDJ and CDR3 was genomic DNA. TCRdb independently ran MiXCR on the reads; one entry per CDR3 protein. The table records under 200,000 distinct CDR3 sequences, around 45% of them present only once. The source material was sorted CD4+, CD8+, or CD8+CD57+ T cells (not recorded which) from PBMCs. Every receptor here comes from a human donor in good health.

The chain combines TRBV7-9 with TRBJ2-7; tentative D call: TRBD2 (6 bases). The V and J ends lost 5 bases and 7 bases respectively, with 18 bases between them. From germline, CDR1 is SEHNR and CDR2 FQNEAQ (reference sequence). The CDR3 is 14 residues long. This CDR3 reads CASSGTSSLGEQYF. The DNA of the CDR3 is TGTGCCAGCAGCGGGACTTCCTCCTTGGGGGAGCAGTACTTC.

A remark on this clonotype: Because the CDR3's place on the DNA is in doubt, the DNA is left out and the CDR3 is given as listed by TCRdb. The chain is built from TRBV4-2 and TRBJ1-1; the table's D call, TRBD1, was not checked against the DNA. The germline gives CDR1 LGHNA, CDR2 YNFKEQ. The length of the CDR3 is 15 amino acids, counting both ends. The CDR3 is CASRLPWAGGAEAFF.

This clonotype came up many times. The genes are TRBV3-1 and TRBJ2-3, with D possibly being TRBD2 (5 bases). The ends were cut back, 1 base at V and 3 bases at J, with 5 bases in the middle. The CDR3 totals 13 residues. Germline CDR1 is LGHDT and CDR2 is YNNKEL (reference sequence). The CDR3 protein is CASSQGGTDTQYF. DNA of the CDR3: TGTGCCAGCAGCCAAGGAGGGACAGATACGCAGTATTTT.

This chain joins TRBV30 and TRBJ1-2; D unclear. Per germline, CDR1 GTSNPN and CDR2 SVGIG (reference sequence). CDR3 length equals 14 residues. V lost 3 bases, J lost 1 base, and 12 bases lay in between. Written as DNA, the CDR3 is TGTGCCTGGAGAAAGGGTGGAGGTAACTATGGCTACACCTTC. Translation: CAWRKGGGNYGYTF.

The V and J genes are TRBV10-3 and TRBJ2-2, with D tentatively TRBD1 (6 bases). CDR3 length equals 13 residues. Between the trimmed V and J ends, which lost 5 bases and 3 bases, there was a span of 7 bases. CDR1 ENHRY and CDR2 SYGVKD come from the germline V gene. The CDR3 loop reads CAISSGDTGELFF. The CDR3 coding sequence is TGTGCCATCAGTTCAGGGGACACCGGGGAGCTGTTTTTT.

The CDR3 region is CASSQGREQNNEQFF. For the CDR3, the DNA is TGTGCCAGCAGTCAGGGGCGGGAGCAGAACAATGAGCAGTTCTTC. The rearrangement joins TRBV2 to TRBJ2-1, with a possible D match to TRBD2 (7 bases). This CDR3 is 15 amino acids long. Per the germline V gene, CDR1 is SNHLY and CDR2 is FYNNEI. The V gene lost 5 bases and the J gene lost 5 bases, with 16 bases spanning the gap. Using reference TRBV2 and TRBJ2-1 for the parts outside the CDR3, the full variable domain is EPEVTQTPSHQVTQMGQEVILRCVPISNHLYFYWYRQILGQKVEFLVSFYNNEISEKSEIFDDQFSVERPDGSNFTLKIRSTKLEDSAMYFCASSQGREQNNEQFFGPGTRLTVL.

J is TRBJ2-5 and V is TRBV11-2; the D call may be TRBD1 or TRBD2 (5 bases each). This CDR3 is built from 14 residues. Germline V lookup: CDR1 SGHAT, CDR2 FQNNGV. V gave up 4 bases and J gave up 4 bases, with 13 bases separating them. CDR3 DNA: TGTGCCAGCAGCTCCTCGGGGACGGGAGAGACCCAGTACTTC. Protein: CASSSSGTGETQYF.

This clonotype appeared many times. The chain uses TRBV19 and TRBJ1-2; no reliable D call. V lost 5 bases, J lost 8 bases, and 15 bases lay in between. The CDR3 length is 13 residues. Germline-derived CDR1 and CDR2 are LNHDA and SQIVND (reference sequence). CDR3 in DNA: TGTGCCAGTAGTGAAGACGCGGGTTTGGGCTACACCTTC. Translation gives CASSEDAGLGYTF.

This clonotype was seen at least ten times. The chain recombines TRBV5-1 with TRBJ2-6; the D gene is possibly TRBD2 (5 bases). The CDR3 length is 15 residues. Trimming took off 3 bases at V and 0 bases at J, with 7 bases between the two ends. CDR1 and CDR2 from the germline V gene are SGHRS and YFSETQ. CDR3 protein: CASSSTSSGANVLTF. DNA for the CDR3: TGCGCCAGCAGCTCCACTAGCTCTGGGGCCAACGTCCTGACTTTC.

This sequence joins TRBV24-1 and TRBJ2-1; 10 nucleotides line up with TRBD2. V shed 5 bases and J 4 bases; nucleotides not matched to a gene: 7. CDR1 and CDR2 (germline): KGHDR, SFDVKD. This CDR3 is 16 amino acids long. The CDR3 DNA is TGTGCCACCAGTGGTCTTGGGACTAGCGAGTACAATGAGCAGTTCTTC. Translated: CATSGLGTSEYNEQFF.

This clonotype appeared many times. This chain uses TRBV7-3 with TRBJ2-7; D may be TRBD2 (7 bases). The CDR3 spans 16 residues. CDR1 and CDR2 (germline): SGHTA, FQGTGA. V dropped 2 bases and J dropped 2 bases, with 16 bases sitting between them. This chain's CDR3 is CASSLGGAHGTYEQYF. For the CDR3, the DNA is TGTGCCAGCAGCTTAGGGGGGGCTCACGGGACCTACGAGCAGTACTTC.

This clonotype showed up many times. The chain has TRBV20-1 and TRBJ2-6, with D possibly TRBD1 on 6 matching bases. V gave up 6 bases and J gave up 2 bases, with 14 bases separating them. The CDR3 contains 15 residues. CDR1 and CDR2 (germline): DFQATT, SNEGSKA (reference sequence). CDR3: CSANHRDTGANVLTF. CDR3 sequence (DNA): TGCAGTGCCAACCACCGGGACACTGGGGCCAACGTCCTGACTTTC.

The chain recombines TRBV11-2 with TRBJ1-2; D is uncertain. Trimming cost V 0 bases and J 13 bases, with 12 bases left between them. CDR3 length equals 12 residues. CDR1 is SGHAT, CDR2 FQNNGV, per germline. The CDR3 DNA reads TGTGCCAGCAGCTTAGATCATGGTAACTCCACCTTC. This gives the protein CASSLDHGNSTF.

This clonotype appeared many times. The junction departs from the called germline gene at one end, perhaps through a read error. V gene TRBV7-3 combines with J gene TRBJ1-2, with D possibly being TRBD1 (5 bases). The CDR3 sequence is 12 residues long. The germline gives CDR1 SGHTA, CDR2 FQGTGA. CDR3 sequence (DNA): TGTGCCAGCAGCTTAGTAGGGGCCCCACCCATCTTC. Translation: CASSLVGAPPIF.

Regarding this clonotype: At one boundary the junction diverges from the germline segment, which might be a read error. The V gene is TRBV18, the J gene TRBJ1-1, with D perhaps matching TRBD1 (5 bases). The length of the CDR3 is 16 residues. The germline gives CDR1 KGHSH, CDR2 LQKENI. As DNA, the CDR3 is TGTGCCAGCTCACCACCAAGGTGGGGACCGAACACTGAAGCTCTCTTT. As protein: CASSPPRWGPNTEALF.

V is TRBV15 and J is TRBJ2-3; TRBD2 matches at 9 bases. This CDR3 comprises 15 residues. V dropped 5 bases and J dropped 1; count of bases not matched to a gene: 4. In germline, CDR1 is LNHNV, CDR2 YYDKDF (reference sequence). CDR3 amino acids: CATSSRTSGTDTQYF. The CDR3 DNA reads as TGTGCCACCAGCTCTCGGACTAGCGGCACAGATACGCAGTATTTT.

With respect to this clonotype: This may arise from a read error, as a much more abundant clone is one base away. The conserved closing phenylalanine or tryptophan is absent in this CDR3, likely reflecting a read error. The genes are TRBV6-1 and TRBJ2-7; D uncertain. With 1 base removed from V and 1 base from J, the gap between germline ends came to 17 bases. The CDR3 contains 17 residues. CDR1 MNHNS and CDR2 SASEGT come from the germline V gene. The CDR3 here is CASSEGSTRLDSYEQYL. Written as DNA, the CDR3 is TGTGCCAGCAGTGAAGGATCGACACGGCTTGATTCCTACGAGCAGTACCTC.

A single count supports this clonotype. V usage is TRBV24-1 and J usage is TRBJ1-2; tentatively, D is TRBD1 (5 bases). This CDR3 has 15 amino acids. In germline, CDR1 is KGHDR, CDR2 SFDVKD. V gave up 3 bases and J gave up 3 bases, with 13 bases separating them. The CDR3 DNA reads as TGTGCCACCAGTGATGTGACAGCACCGCACTATGGCTACACCTTC. The encoded protein is CATSDVTAPHYGYTF.

This clonotype has only a few counts. The V gene is TRBV2, the J gene TRBJ1-1; D might be TRBD1 (6 bases). CDR1 and CDR2 from the germline V gene are SNHLY and FYNNEI. V was clipped by 5 bases and J by 4 bases, with 8 bases between them. The CDR3 totals 12 residues. CDR3 nucleotide sequence: TGTGCCAGCAGTTCAGGGGTCACTGAAGCTTTCTTT. This sequence encodes CASSSGVTEAFF.

The chain combines TRBV15 with TRBJ2-7, with D perhaps matching TRBD1 (5 bases). The germline CDR1 and CDR2 sequences are LNHNV and YYDKDF (reference sequence). This CDR3 has 16 residues. V was shortened by 1 base and J by 6 bases, with 19 bases between the two germline ends. The CDR3 region is CATSRGAQVTDPEQYF. The CDR3 DNA reads TGTGCCACCAGCAGAGGCGCCCAGGTGACAGATCCCGAGCAGTACTTC.

The sample holds a few counts of this clonotype. This chain connects TRBV2 to TRBJ1-6; D not resolved. The CDR3 runs to 13 residues. The V gene lost 3 bases and the J gene lost 7 bases, with 7 bases spanning the gap. From germline, CDR1 is SNHLY and CDR2 FYNNEI. CDR3 amino acids: CASSDWRNSPLHF. The CDR3, as DNA: TGTGCCAGCAGTGATTGGAGGAATTCACCCCTCCACTTT.

This clonotype was picked up many times. V gene TRBV7-2 combines with J gene TRBJ1-3; TRBD1 matches at 8 bases. Germline assignment: CDR1 SGHTA and CDR2 FQGNSA. V was pared by 5 bases and J by 0 bases, with 3 bases of the junction left unmatched. The CDR3 spans 15 residues. CDR3 sequence reads: CASSIDRGSGNTIYF. As DNA, the CDR3 is TGTGCCAGCAGCATCGACAGGGGCTCTGGAAACACCATATATTTT.

This clonotype has a count of ten or more. The rearrangement uses TRBV9 and TRBJ2-4; D possibly uses TRBD1 or TRBD2 (6 bases each). CDR3 size: 14 residues. V was pared by 0 bases and J by 11 bases, with 15 bases between. The germline CDR1 and CDR2 sequences are SGDLS and YYNGEE. The CDR3 protein is CASSVGGADRVQYF. CDR3 nucleotides: TGTGCCAGCAGCGTAGGGGGGGCCGATAGGGTTCAGTACTTC. The variable domain in full, with the rest retrieved from reference TRBV9 and TRBJ2-4, is DSGVTQTPKHLITATGQRVTLRCSPRSGDLSVYWYQQSLDQGLQFLIQYYNGEERAKGNILERFSAQQFPDLHSELNLSSLELGDSALYFCASSVGGADRVQYFGAGTRLSVL.

This clonotype was detected many times. This rearrangement joins TRBV9 to TRBJ2-1; D is perhaps TRBD2 (6 bases). Trimming shortened V by 0 bases and J by 2 bases, and 15 bases separated the two germline ends. Germline V lookup: CDR1 SGDLS, CDR2 YYNGEE. CDR3 length: 17 residues. CDR3 nucleotide sequence: TGTGCCAGCAGCGTAGTAGGCGTGGAGGGCCCCTACAATGAGCAGTTCTTC. It translates to CASSVVGVEGPYNEQFF.

The chain joins TRBV10-2 to TRBJ2-1; D may match TRBD1 or TRBD2 (5 bases each). V shed 7 bases and J shed 0 bases, with 7 bases lying between them. Germline CDR1 reads WSHSY; CDR2 reads SAAADI. This CDR3 has 13 residues. CDR3 sequence (DNA): TGCGCCAGCAAGGGGAGCTCCTACAATGAGCAGTTCTTC. Translating gives CASKGSSYNEQFF.

The sample holds many counts of this clonotype. This chain joins TRBV20-1 and TRBJ2-7; 11 positions agree with TRBD2. V trimming: 8 bases; J trimming: 4 bases; junction bases outside the gene matches: 7. Germline lookup yields CDR1 DFQATT and CDR2 SNEGSKA (reference sequence). The CDR3 has 13 amino acids. The CDR3 is CSLRLAGSYEQYF. The CDR3 DNA reads as TGCAGTCTAAGACTAGCGGGGTCTTACGAGCAGTACTTC.

This clonotype is deemed medium-sized. V gene TRBV15 combines with J gene TRBJ1-6; TRBD1 agrees at 9 bases. J was trimmed by 8 bases and V by 2 bases; bases with no gene match: 4. The CDR3 is 15 residues long. CDR1 and CDR2 (germline): LNHNV, YYDKDF (reference sequence). The CDR3 region is CATSRSTGGDSPLHF. The DNA of the CDR3 is TGTGCCACCAGCAGATCGACAGGGGGGGATTCACCCCTCCACTTT.

This clonotype was found many times. The rearrangement joins TRBV19 to TRBJ2-2; a weak D match, TRBD1 (6 bases). There are 14 residues in the CDR3. The germline V gene encodes CDR1 LNHDA and CDR2 SQIVND (reference sequence). Trimming stripped 5 bases from V and 7 bases from J, with 14 bases between. Here the CDR3 DNA reads TGTGCCAGTAGTGAACAGGGTCCCGGCGGGGAGCTGTTTTTT. Translation gives CASSEQGPGGELFF.

As to this clonotype: A read error may explain this, as a much larger clone is one base away. The chain carries TRBV6-2 or TRBV6-3 and TRBJ1-5, with 8 bases identical to TRBD1. The CDR3 runs 15 residues. CDR1 and CDR2 from the germline V gene are MNHEY and SVGEGT. The CDR3, as DNA: TGTGCCAGCAGTCGCACAGGGGGAGGCAATCAGCCCCATCATTTT. Protein sequence: CASSRTGGGNQPHHF.

This clonotype was seen repeatedly, ten times or more. This chain joins TRBV7-6 and TRBJ2-1, with D unresolved. This CDR3 has 14 amino acids. From germline, CDR1 is SGHVS and CDR2 FNYEAQ. V shed 1 base and J shed 3 bases, with 7 bases lying between them. This CDR3 is CASSLDPLYNEQFF. For the CDR3, the DNA is TGTGCCAGCAGCTTAGATCCCCTCTACAATGAGCAGTTCTTC.